This T cell receptor (beta chain) is from a study of T cell responses to AZD1222 COVID-19 vaccine. Worth noting for this clone: Its antigen is not identified.

Study results and limitations: No repertoire was sampled before or during the peak T cell response, only after it. Among vaccine-associated CD4 TCRs, coverage spanned spike, with dominance at 160-218 and 743-854. Clonal diversity was possibly underestimated, and the donors were mostly white British, with more females. Vaccination with two AZD1222 doses was followed by a rise in Spike-specific TCR breadth and depth.

The germline V and J ends were trimmed by 3 bases and 7 bases, with 12 bases remaining between them. Germline V gene lookup returns CDR1 LNHDA and CDR2 SQIVND (reference sequence). The CDR3 runs 14 residues. Data came from immunoSEQ multiplex PCR; TCRdb stores just in-frame clones and leaves some out. This table has roughly 130,000 clones, 80% to 95% appearing once. This specimen consisted of peripheral blood, obtained on day 0 of AZD1222 vaccination. The V call is TRBV19, the J call TRBJ1-4, with a tentative D call TRBD1 (6 bases). The clonotype originates from an adult in good health. CDR3 DNA sequence: TGTGCCAGTAGTATGGGGGGGCAGGGTGAAAAACTGTTTTTT. It yields the protein CASSMGGQGEKLFF.